This T cell receptor beta chain was captured in a study of OX40 agonist ivuxolimab in advanced cancers. Study background: Dose-escalation cases comprised hepatocellular carcinoma, melanoma, renal cell or head and neck cancer. Partial responses were achieved by three patients: one hepatocellular carcinoma, two cutaneous melanoma. Aged roughly 23 to 90 with a mean of 60 years, they were almost 85% male.

Study-level results: CD4+ and CD8+ T cells in blood underwent clonal expansion by week 6 at 0.1 to 3.0 mg/kg.

Concerning this clone itself: What it recognizes is unknown.

Profiling relied on immunoSEQ multiplex PCR, and the TCRdb table lists in-frame clones only, not all of them. The table lists about 79,000 clones, 85% to 95% of them singletons. Germline V lookup: CDR1 PRHDT, CDR2 FYEKMQ (reference sequence). With 6 bases removed from V and 3 bases from J, the gap between germline ends came to 9 bases. CDR3 size: 13 residues. The chain recombines TRBV13 with TRBJ1-3; D is perhaps TRBD1 (5 bases). The sequencing used CD4+ or CD8+ T cells sorted from blood, collected in a trial of the OX40 agonist ivuxolimab. The sequence was obtained from an adult with an advanced solid tumor such as melanoma, head and neck, liver or kidney cancer. The CDR3 DNA reads as TGTGCCAGCAGGGGGCCCCATGGAAACACCATATATTTT. Translation gives CASRGPHGNTIYF. Looking up the rest from reference TRBV13 and TRBJ1-3 gives the full variable domain: AAGVIQSPRHLIKEKRETATLKCYPIPRHDTVYWYQQGPGQDPQFLISFYEKMQSDKGSIPDRFSAQQFSDYHSELNMSSLELGDSALYFCASRGPHGNTIYFGEGSWLTVV.